These 7 T cell receptor beta chains came from one sample sequenced in a study of T cell clonality in common variable immunodeficiency (dated by TCRdb to the mid-2010s). Library creation used the immunoSEQ multiplex PCR assay. TCRdb obtained this table from immuneACCESS and retained in-frame rearrangements with V and J assigned. These tables miss some clones; where compared with another copy, unresolved V genes account for less than half of the shortfall, and the remainder is unexplained. The sample features under 60,000 clones, and none is a singleton. The ten largest clones represent roughly 3.4% of the sample. Sequenced material: peripheral blood mononuclear cells. The receptor source for this set is a person aged 18 to 69 in good health.

The table lists this clone with many counts. The CDR3 goes on 3 residues after the read ends, and that part is filled in from the germline J gene. The chain carries TRBV5-1 and TRBJ2-7; TRBD2 aligns across 13 bases. J gave up 3 bases and V 0 bases, and 6 bases lay outside the gene matches. Germline CDR1 and CDR2: SGHRS and YFSETQ. The CDR3 has 17 amino acids. The CDR3 bases that were read are TGCGCCAGCAGCTTGGACCCCGGGACTAGCGGGAACTACGAG. This translates into CASSLDPGTSGNYE. The whole CDR3 protein is CASSLDPGTSGNYEQYF.

This clone was counted ten times or more. The CDR3 end is not reached by the read, which stops 3 residues before it; the germline J gene fills it in. This sequence joins TRBV5-1 and TRBJ2-3, with 9 bases that match TRBD2. Trimming cost V 4 bases and J 0 bases; bases outside gene matches: 6. The CDR3 runs 16 residues. CDR1 and CDR2 from the germline V gene are SGHRS and YFSETQ. The covered CDR3 bases are TGCGCCAGCAGCGTAGATAGCGGGAGCAGCACAGATACG. This encodes CASSVDSGSSTDT. The CDR3 as a whole reads CASSVDSGSSTDTQYF.

Ten or more counts support this clone. The CDR3 goes on 3 residues after the read ends, and that part is filled in from the germline J gene. The chain combines TRBV7-2 with TRBJ2-7, with 7 nucleotides matching TRBD1. This CDR3 has 14 amino acids. J gave up 1 base and V 6 bases, and 6 bases lay outside the gene matches. The germline V gene encodes CDR1 SGHTA and CDR2 FQGNSA. The CDR3 protein is CASRPRDSSYEQYF. The sequenced part of the CDR3 DNA is TGTGCCAGCAGACCTAGGGACAGTTCCTACGAG.

This clone was counted ten times or more. Sequencing ends 3 residues short of the CDR3 end; the germline J gene provides the rest. The chain combines TRBV14 with TRBJ2-5; TRBD1 might be the D (6 bases). V was clipped by 3 bases and J by 5 bases, with 13 bases between them. Per the germline V gene, CDR1 is SGHDN and CDR2 is FVKESK. This CDR3 spans 14 amino acids. The CDR3 sequence is CASSQGAGLETQYF. The CDR3 DNA, read in part, is TGTGCCAGCAGCCAGGGGGCAGGTCTGGAGACC. Complete variable domain (other parts from reference TRBV14 and TRBJ2-5): EAGVTQFPSHSVIEKGQTVTLRCDPISGHDNLYWYRRVMGKEIKFLLHFVKESKQDESGMPNNRFLAERTGGTYSTLKVQPAELEDSGVYFCASSQGAGLETQYFGPGTRLLVL.

There are many counts of this clone. Sequencing ends 3 residues short of the CDR3 end; the germline J gene provides the rest. The gene calls are TRBV19 and TRBJ2-7; unclear D gene. The CDR3 spans 13 residues. The germline V gene has CDR1 LNHDA and CDR2 SQIVND (reference sequence). Trimming left V 6 bases short and J 5 bases short, with 14 bases between. The CDR3 bases that were read are TGTGCCAGTAGCCCCAGGTGGAGTCACGAG. Protein sequence: CASSPRWSHE. The whole CDR3 protein is CASSPRWSHEQYF.

On this clone: From the germline J gene comes the end of the CDR3, since the read stops 3 residues before it. The V call is TRBV19, the J call TRBJ1-1; D uncertain. V dropped 3 bases and J dropped 3 bases, with 8 bases sitting between them. Germline lookup yields CDR1 LNHDA and CDR2 SQIVND (reference sequence). CDR3 length: 13 amino acids. Partial CDR3 DNA: TGTGCCAGTAGTATTTCGAGGGACACTGAA. Translating it yields CASSISRDTE. The complete CDR3 sequence is CASSISRDTEAFF.

This clone came up many times. The read ends 3 residues before the CDR3 terminus; that terminus is restored from the germline J gene. V gene TRBV6-1 combines with J gene TRBJ1-5; D might be TRBD1 (5 bases). From germline, CDR1 is MNHNS and CDR2 SASEGT. This CDR3 comprises 13 residues. The V end lost 4 bases, the J end lost 3 bases, and 7 bases lay between the germline ends. CDR3 protein: CASSATANQPQHF. CDR3 DNA (partial): TGTGCCAGCAGTGCGACAGCCAATCAGCCC.